These T cell receptor beta chains were read from a single sample in a study of shared clonotypes between healthy human individuals. Method: immunoSEQ multiplex PCR; TCRdb's copy keeps in-frame clones and lacks some. Among some 2,400,000 clones listed, around 95% were seen once. The material sequenced was naive CD4+ T cells sorted from blood. The receptors shown here come from a man aged 18 to 29 in good health. CDR3s include the opening cysteine and the closing phenylalanine or tryptophan. A D gene is named only where the DNA matches it firmly. Clone size is stated in some rows and not others, as once, few, many or a class when expanded.

. TRBJ1-5 . TRBV6-6 TGTGCCAGCAGCCGCGAACCGGACAGAACCAATCAGCCCCAGCATTTT CASSREPDRTNQPQHF
TRBD2 TRBJ2-3 once TRBV28 TGTGCCAGCACCGTAGGGGTAGCGGGAAGAACAGATACGCAGTATTTT CASTVGVAGRTDTQYF
. TRBJ2-5 . TRBV5-1 TGCGCCAGCAGCTTGGTAATAGGCAACCAAGAGACCCAGTACTTC CASSLVIGNQETQYF
. TRBJ1-1 . TRBV5-1 TGCGCCAGCGTCGGAATTGACCGAATGAACACTGAAGCTTTCTTT CASVGIDRMNTEAFF
TRBD1 TRBJ1-4 . TRBV4-2 TGTGCCAGCAGCCAGGGGACAGGGCCTTACAGGGGTAATGAAAAACTGTTTTTT CASSQGTGPYRGNEKLFF
. TRBJ1-1 once TRBV5-1 TGCGCCAGCAGCTCCTCTCCCGAGATTAACACTGAAGCTTTCTTT CASSSSPEINTEAFF
. TRBJ2-1 . TRBV29-1 TGCAGCGTTGAAGAACGAAGGTACAATGAGCAGTTCTTC CSVEERRYNEQFF
. TRBJ2-7 . TRBV15 TGTGCCACCAGCAGAGCGACGGGCCGATCCTACGAGCAGTACTTC CATSRATGRSYEQYF
. TRBJ2-3 . TRBV30 TGTGCCTGGAGTGTACACGGGGCGGCAGATACGCAGTATTTT CAWSVHGAADTQYF
TRBD2 TRBJ2-1 . TRBV9 TGTGCCAGCAGCGTAGAAACTAGCGGTGAGCAGTTCTTC CASSVETSGEQFF
. TRBJ1-2 . TRBV5-6 TGTGCCAGCAGCTCCCCCGGTTGGATCAGGGACTATGGCTACACCTTC CASSSPGWIRDYGYTF
TRBD1 TRBJ1-1 . TRBV28 TGTGCCAGCACCATGACAGGGTACGGGAGCACTGAAGCTTTCTTT CASTMTGYGSTEAFF
. TRBJ2-4 . TRBV30 TGTGCCTGGAAGCCGGGACCAAGCTTAAACATTCAGTACTTC CAWKPGPSLNIQYF
. TRBJ2-7 . TRBV5-6 TGTGCCAGCAGCTCTGCCCGGTCTGCGGGGGAGCAGTACTTC CASSSARSAGEQYF
. TRBJ2-7 . TRBV5-1 TGCGCCAGCAGCTTGGACCTGTACGAGCAGTACTTC CASSLDLYEQYF
TRBD2 TRBJ2-3 . TRBV13 TGTGCCAGCAGCTTAGGACTAGCGGCAGATACGCAGTATTTT CASSLGLAADTQYF
. TRBJ2-5 . TRBV7-9 TGTGCCAGCAGACGTCCGGTGGCAGATGCGAAAGAGACCCAGTACTTC CASRRPVADAKETQYF
TRBD2 TRBJ2-7 . TRBV6-6 TGTGCCAGCAGTAATAGCGGGGGCAGCTCCTACGAGCAGTACTTC CASSNSGGSSYEQYF
. TRBJ2-6 . TRBV7-9 TGTGCCAGCGGCCCGGGCCTCCTCCCCCCTGGGGCCAACGTCCTGACTTTC CASGPGLLPPGANVLTF
TRBD2 TRBJ2-5 . TRBV7-2 TGTGCCAGCAGCTTAGCATTTTCGGCTAGCGGGAGGGCTCAAGAGACCCAGTACTTC CASSLAFSASGRAQETQYF
. TRBJ1-5 . TRBV5-6 TGTGCCAGCAGCAGGACTTTTAGCAATCAGCCCCAGCATTTT CASSRTFSNQPQHF
TRBD1 TRBJ2-1 . TRBV5-1 TGCGCCAGCAGCGCTGACAGGGTCGAGTACAATGAGCAGTTCTTC CASSADRVEYNEQFF
. TRBJ2-3 . TRBV7-9 TGTGCCAGCAGCTATAGCGATGGCACAGATACGCAGTATTTT CASSYSDGTDTQYF
TRBD2 TRBJ2-7 . TRBV5-1 TGCGCCAGCAGCCCCACTAGCGGCTACGAGCAGTACTTC CASSPTSGYEQYF
. TRBJ1-1 once TRBV4-1 TGCGCCAGCAGCCCAATACCCGGGCGGGGGACCACTGAAGCTTTCTTT CASSPIPGRGTTEAFF
. TRBJ1-2 once TRBV11-2 TGTGCCAGCAGCTTAGAAGTGCAGAGCTATGGCTACACCTTC CASSLEVQSYGYTF